This entry features one T cell receptor (beta chain) sequence. The table lists this clonotype with a few counts. This receptor's antigen is unknown. No base-level quality is on record; no much larger clone is a single base apart. The source of the sample is a study of T cells in Graves' hyperthyroidism and ophthalmopathy (dated by TCRdb to 2018 to 2020). For the study in its entirety: A discovery cohort of roughly 100 patients, approximately 45 with Graves' ophthalmopathy and 55 to 65 with stable Graves' hyperthyroidism, was used to find distinguishing TCR V-J signatures. Prospective prediction of ophthalmopathy was tested in an independent validation cohort of 18 to 20 hyperthyroidism patients and 17 patients who later progressed to ophthalmopathy. For training and testing, the approximately 92 patients in the discovery cohort were randomly divided in a 7:3 ratio. In several Graves' hyperthyroidism patients, the study also compared T-cell repertoires from thyroid tissue with T-cell repertoires from blood. After blood sampling, hyperthyroidism patients were treated with methimazole at a starting dose of 30 mg daily, and ophthalmopathy patients were treated with high-dose intravenous methylprednisolone. The paper reports TCR Vbeta CDR3 sequencing of 130 to 150 peripheral blood samples: approximately 41 ophthalmopathy, about 75 hyperthyroidism and approximately 17 progressor patients. Results the study describes overall, beyond this receptor: In validation, the model predicted progression to ophthalmopathy with 65% to 71% sensitivity and about 72% specificity, a median of roughly seven months before onset. Blood samples also contained most of the expanded thyroid clonotypes (frequency above 0.001), which suggests that blood repertoires may reflect thyroid immune responses. Sample size was not statistically predetermined, and investigators were not blinded to group allocation. A 13 V-J signature model separated ophthalmopathy from stable hyperthyroidism, with approximately 87% sensitivity and roughly 84% specificity in cross-validation and 80%/75% in testing.

Deletion took 1 base off V and 0 bases off J, with a span of 12 bases between the germline ends. For CDR1 and CDR2, the germline V gene (reference sequence) lists DFQATT and SNEGSKA. The CDR3, cysteine through phenylalanine, is 16 amino acids long. Of the read, only the CDR3 DNA is kept; its 48 bases are in frame from base 1. Exclusion was applied to patients with uncontrolled infections, other autoimmune diseases, pregnancy or lactation. Diagnoses were established on the basis of clinical symptoms, serum thyroxine and TRAb, thyroid ultrasound, and orbital computed tomography. Total RNA was extracted using Trizol reagent, and RNA quality was assessed on an Agilent 2100 Bioanalyzer. The TCR beta CDR3 regions were amplified from RNA transcripts. A first-round RT-PCR of the TCR CDR3 used the HTBI primer set with the Qiagen OneStep RT-PCR kit. A second multiplex PCR round built the libraries, followed by size selection and purification. Sequencing of the libraries was done on an Illumina HiSeq2000 using paired-end 100 bp reads. As for the authors' bioinformatics: Raw data were processed with SOAPnuke, discarding reads with adapters, uncalled bases, mean Phred below 15, or no exact constant-primer or identifier match. High-quality paired reads were merged with COPE v1.2.5, and unique nucleotide sequences were defined as clonotypes. MiTCR v1.1 was used to align the clonotypes against IMGT TRBV, TRBD and TRBJ reference segments. Analysis was restricted to V-J combinations with a frequency above 0.0001, which covered 98% to 99.2% of repertoires. The TCS score was defined as the ratio of F50 (clonal expansion) to E x V (chaos), calculated using BLOSUM62-based TCRdist between CDR3 peptides within each V-J. Welch's t-statistics and random forest reduced some 510 V-J features to 13, which were used in a naive Bayes classifier (R e1071). The Morisita-Horn index was used to measure how similar the thyroid and blood repertoires were. Using fastp trimming at Q25 and MiXCR clonotype assembly, TCRdb reanalyzed the public sequencing data and kept in-frame beta chains. Every CDR3 protein is listed once, alongside the most common genes and DNA of its rows. TCRdb, not the original authors, processed these V and J calls. The sample table lists 500,000 to 800,000 distinct CDR3 sequences, 45% of them with a count of one. More than 7% of the sample comes from the top ten.

The sequence is built from TRBV20-1 and TRBJ2-2; a tentative D call is TRBD2 (6 bases match). The sample consisted of peripheral blood or thyroid tissue (not recorded which). The sequence derives from an adult man with Graves' disease, either hyperthyroidism or ophthalmopathy (not recorded which). The nucleotide sequence is TGCAGTGCTAGAGTGTCGGCGGGGACGAACACCGGGGAGCTGTTTTTT. This yields the protein CSARVSAGTNTGELFF.